Presented here are 23 T cell receptor beta chains from one specimen sequenced in a study of glioma-infiltrating T cells (dated by TCRdb to 2016 to 2018). Instrument used: Illumina MiSeq. The iRepertoire nested amplicon-rescue multiplex PCR (arm-PCR) platform was used to amplify TCR alpha and beta CDR3 regions from RNA. In-frame beta chains were kept once TCRdb had trimmed the public reads at Q25 with fastp and called clones with MiXCR. One record per CDR3 amino acid sequence lists the most common genes and DNA. The sample records some 22,000 distinct CDR3 sequences, just under 25% of which are singletons. Around 12% of the sample comes from the top ten. Sequenced material: glioma tissue, nonneoplastic brain tissue, or PBMCs (not recorded which). Every receptor here comes from a human donor with low-grade glioma or glioblastoma, undergoing nonglioma brain surgery, or in good health (not recorded which).

In its sample, this clonotype was seen once. A much larger clone sits a single nucleotide away, making a read error possible. The gene calls are TRBV20-1 and TRBJ1-2; 9 bases line up with TRBD1. The ends lost 8 bases at V and 4 bases at J; junction bases unmatched: 20. The CDR3 sequence is 17 residues long. Germline V gene data show CDR1 as DFQATT and CDR2 as SNEGSKA (reference sequence). This chain's CDR3 is CSSGGRGQGQSSYGYTF. CDR3 nucleotides: TGCAGTTCGGGGGGCCGTGGACAGGGGCAATCGTCCTATGGCTACACCTTC.

This clonotype was recorded many times. A much larger clonotype is one base distant, so this may be a read error. The V gene is TRBV7-2, the J gene TRBJ1-3, with D perhaps TRBD1 (6 bases). Germline V gene lookup returns CDR1 SGHTA and CDR2 FQGNSA. The CDR3 sequence is 14 residues long. In DNA form, the CDR3 reads TGTGCCCGCAGCCCTGGGGACATCCGAAACACCATATATTTT. Amino acids: CARSPGDIRNTIYF.

This clonotype has at least ten counts. This chain connects TRBV7-3 to TRBJ1-1, with no clear D. This CDR3 is 15 amino acids long. Per the germline V gene, CDR1 is SGHTA and CDR2 is FQGTGA. V dropped 3 bases and J dropped 1 base, with 12 bases sitting between them. CDR3 amino acids: CASSFNTGPNTEAFF. The CDR3 DNA reads as TGTGCCAGCAGCTTCAATACCGGGCCGAACACTGAAGCTTTCTTT.

In regard to this clonotype: A read error is possible here, since a much larger clone lies one base away. The gene calls are TRBV7-8 and TRBJ2-3; D call uncertain. The germline V gene has CDR1 SGHVS and CDR2 FQNEAQ. This CDR3 is built from 12 residues. The DNA for the CDR3 is TGTGCCAGCAGCTTAGGGGCAGATACGGAGTATTTT. Amino acid sequence: CASSLGADTEYF.

This clonotype occurred many times. V and J are TRBV7-9 and TRBJ2-1; the D is unclear. V was pared by 5 bases and J by 0 bases, with 11 bases between. Germline-derived CDR1 and CDR2 are SEHNR and FQNEAQ (reference sequence). The CDR3 runs to 15 residues. This chain's CDR3 is CASSLRESSYNEQFF. DNA of the CDR3: TGTGCCAGCAGCCTAAGGGAAAGCTCCTACAATGAGCAGTTCTTC.

This clonotype showed up just a few times. CDR3 amino acids: CASGKTGADNQPQHF. The DNA for the CDR3 is TGTGCCAGCGGTAAGACGGGGGCGGACAATCAGCCCCAGCATTTT. The rearrangement joins TRBV6-1 to TRBJ1-5, with D maybe TRBD1 (6 bases). Trimming cost V 8 bases and J 3 bases, with 17 bases left between them. CDR1 MNHNS and CDR2 SASEGT come from the germline V gene. The CDR3 spans 15 residues.

The rearrangement uses TRBV28 and TRBJ2-1; 7 bases match TRBD2. The CDR3 has 11 amino acids. V lost 11 bases and J lost 5; bases outside the gene matches: 3. Germline loops: CDR1 MDHEN, CDR2 SYDVKM. CDR3 in DNA: TGTGCCGGGACTAATAACAATGAGCAGTTCTTC. As protein: CAGTNNNEQFF.

Written as DNA, the CDR3 is TGTGCCAGTAGTATAACTACTTACAAGATAGATACGCAGTATTTT. Translating it yields CASSITTYKIDTQYF. The V and J genes are TRBV19 and TRBJ2-3; D gene ambiguous. Looked up from germline, CDR1 is LNHDA and CDR2 is SQIVND (reference sequence). Trimming removed 2 bases from V and 5 bases from J, with 14 bases in between. The CDR3 is 15 residues long.

The chain links TRBV4-1 to TRBJ1-1; D is ambiguous. CDR1 and CDR2 (germline): MGHRA, YSYEKL. V lost 9 bases, J lost 6 bases, and 20 bases lay in between. The CDR3 runs 14 residues. The CDR3 sequence: CARSKDLNGAEAFF. CDR3 nucleotides: TGCGCCAGAAGCAAAGATCTTAATGGGGCTGAAGCTTTCTTT.

This clonotype appeared a few times. V is TRBV18 and J is TRBJ1-1; a possible D gene is TRBD1 (6 bases). CDR3 length: 14 residues. CDR1 and CDR2 (germline): KGHSH, LQKENI. The V gene lost 2 bases and the J gene lost 1 base, with 8 bases spanning the gap. Here the CDR3 DNA reads TGTGCCAGCTCACCAAGGGGACAGAACACTGAAGCTTTCTTT. Its protein is CASSPRGQNTEAFF.

This clonotype was detected ten times or more. The chain uses TRBV20-1 and TRBJ1-3, with 9 nucleotides matching TRBD1. The CDR3 spans 14 residues. CDR1 and CDR2 from the germline V gene are DFQATT and SNEGSKA (reference sequence). V was pared by 6 bases and J by 2 bases, with 5 bases of the junction left unmatched. The CDR3 DNA reads TGCAGTGCCACAGGGGGCCTTACTGGAAACACCATATATTTT. Residues: CSATGGLTGNTIYF.

This clonotype was seen repeatedly, ten times or more. The chain uses TRBV7-9 and TRBJ1-1; 9 nucleotides match TRBD1. The V gene's germline CDR1 is SEHNR and CDR2 FQNEAQ (reference sequence). There are 13 residues in the CDR3. The ends lost 6 bases at V and 8 bases at J; junction bases unmatched: 7. CDR3 DNA sequence: TGTGCCAGCAGACTTACGACAGGGGGAGAAGCTTTCTTT. It specifies CASRLTTGGEAFF. The full variable domain, rest sourced from reference TRBV7-9 and TRBJ1-1, is DTGVSQNPRHKITKRGQNVTFRCDPISEHNRLYWYRQTLGQGPEFLTYFQNEAQLEKSRLLSDRFSAERPKGSFSTLEIQRTEQGDSAMYLCASRLTTGGEAFFGQGTRLTVV.

The chain uses TRBV29-1 and TRBJ1-2; no definite D call. The CDR3 is made up of 12 amino acids. V was pared by 6 bases and J by 3 bases, with 11 bases between. Germline V lookup: CDR1 SQVTM, CDR2 ANQGSEA. Written as DNA, the CDR3 is TGCAGCGTCCTACAGACCGACTATGGCTACACCTTC. Translating gives CSVLQTDYGYTF.

V is TRBV29-1 and J is TRBJ2-5; D possibly corresponds to TRBD1 (6 bases). CDR1 SQVTM and CDR2 ANQGSEA come from the germline V gene. The CDR3 has 13 amino acids. V was clipped by 3 bases and J by 4 bases, with 12 bases between them. CDR3 in amino acids: CSVEGRGRETQYF. The CDR3 DNA reads as TGCAGCGTTGAGGGCAGGGGACGAGAGACCCAGTACTTC.

The chain uses TRBV4-2 and TRBJ2-7, with D perhaps TRBD1 (6 bases). The CDR3 is 15 amino acids. Germline V gives CDR1 LGHNA, CDR2 YNFKEQ. With 3 bases removed from V and 2 bases from J, the gap between germline ends came to 14 bases. This CDR3 reads CASSQGTPGAYEQYF. CDR3 DNA: TGTGCCAGCAGCCAGGGGACACCAGGGGCCTACGAGCAGTACTTC.

This clonotype turned up a few times. This chain uses TRBV7-2 with TRBJ2-5; D ambiguous. Germline V gene data show CDR1 as SGHTA and CDR2 as FQGNSA. The CDR3 runs 11 residues. Deletions cut 6 bases from V and 7 bases from J, with 9 bases between. CDR3 DNA sequence: TGTGCCAGCAGTCCCGCGAGGACCCAGTACTTC. As protein: CASSPARTQYF.

This clonotype was picked up many times. V gene TRBV7-9 combines with J gene TRBJ2-7; D ambiguous. V was cut by 1 base and J by 0 bases, with 4 bases left in between. The CDR3 runs 13 residues. CDR1 is SEHNR, CDR2 FQNEAQ, per germline (reference sequence). DNA of the CDR3: TGTGCCAGCAGCTTAGACGTCTCCTACGAGCAGTACTTC. As protein: CASSLDVSYEQYF.

Concerning this clonotype: A read error may account for a junction end that differs from germline. V gene TRBV6-5 combines with J gene TRBJ1-1; D is perhaps TRBD1 (6 bases). This CDR3 contains 16 residues. CDR1 is MNHEY, CDR2 SVGAGI, per germline. CDR3 sequence (DNA): TGTGCCAGCAGTTACTCGTATTACAGGGTAAACGCTGAAGCTCTCTTT. This codes for CASSYSYYRVNAEALF.

With respect to this clonotype: With a much larger clone just one base away, this may be a read error. V gene TRBV20-1 combines with J gene TRBJ1-2; D gene ambiguous. CDR1 and CDR2 (germline): DFQATT, SNEGSKA (reference sequence). There are 11 residues in the CDR3. V was shortened by 8 bases and J by 3 bases, with 10 bases between the two germline ends. CDR3 bases: TGCAGTTCCGGACGGGACTATGGCTACACCTTC. It translates to CSSGRDYGYTF.

This clonotype occurred many times. The gene calls are TRBV7-9 and TRBJ1-5, with D maybe TRBD1 (6 bases). V lost 5 bases, J lost 4 bases, and 9 bases lay in between. The CDR3 covers 13 residues. Germline V lookup: CDR1 SEHNR, CDR2 FQNEAQ (reference sequence). CDR3 coding DNA: TGTGCCAGCAGCCAACAGGGAAATCAGCCCCAGCATTTT. Translating it yields CASSQQGNQPQHF.

The gene calls are TRBV7-9 and TRBJ2-5; D remains unclear. The CDR3 extends over 12 amino acids. The V gene's germline CDR1 is SEHNR and CDR2 FQNEAQ (reference sequence). The V gene lost 5 bases and the J gene lost 4 bases, with 8 bases spanning the gap. CDR3 residues: CASSLNRETQYF. The CDR3 DNA sequence: TGTGCCAGCAGCCTAAACAGAGAGACCCAGTACTTC.

J is TRBJ1-6 and V is TRBV6-2 or TRBV6-3; TRBD1 might be the D (5 bases). With 4 bases removed from V and 6 bases from J, the gap between germline ends came to 19 bases. The CDR3 covers 17 residues. Germline V lookup: CDR1 MNHEY, CDR2 SVGEGT. CDR3 sequence: CASSLRGGELPNSPLHF. In DNA, the CDR3 is TGTGCCAGCAGTTTGAGGGGAGGGGAGTTACCTAATTCACCCCTCCACTTT.

The rearrangement uses TRBV11-2 and TRBJ2-7, with D possibly TRBD2 on 6 matching bases. From germline, CDR1 is SGHAT and CDR2 FQNNGV. The germline V and J ends were trimmed by 5 bases and 4 bases, with 12 bases remaining between them. The CDR3 covers 13 residues. In nucleotides, the CDR3 is TGTGCCAGCAGCCCGAAGACTAGGTACGAGCAGTACTTC. This encodes CASSPKTRYEQYF.